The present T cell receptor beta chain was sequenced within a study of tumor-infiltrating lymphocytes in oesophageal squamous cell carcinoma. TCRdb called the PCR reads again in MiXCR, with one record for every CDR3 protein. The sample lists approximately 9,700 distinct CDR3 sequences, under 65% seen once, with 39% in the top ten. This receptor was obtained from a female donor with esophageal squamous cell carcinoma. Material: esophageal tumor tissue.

The chain's CDR3 is CASRIQGSSTDTQYF. The CDR3 DNA follows: TGTGCCAGCAGGATACAGGGGTCTAGCACAGATACGCAGTATTTT. The chain has TRBV6-4 and TRBJ2-3; 7 positions match TRBD1. V gave up 6 bases and J gave up 0 bases; unmatched junction bases: 6. The germline gives CDR1 MRHNA, CDR2 SNTAGT. The CDR3 extends over 15 amino acids.